This T cell receptor beta chain was profiled in a study of blood T cells in healthy people across ages (dated by TCRdb to between 2014 and 2017). With regard to the full study: In model experiments, roughly one uniquely barcoded TCR beta cDNA molecule per two T cells was captured by template switching. The study measured age-related changes in TCR beta repertoire diversity using deep sequencing normalized with unique cDNA molecular identifiers. Four age groups were formed from the donors: young (average roughly 15 years), middle-aged (approximately 41), aged (under 70) and long-lived (about 80). To avoid experimental bias, donors of different ages were spread randomly across the sequencing lanes. Two additional independent replicas of 1 million unique cDNA reads from the same blood draw were analyzed for two donors (one aged 18 to 30 and one aged 80 or older).

The library was obtained by 5' RACE. The instrument was an Illumina HiSeq 2500. A second roughly 6 to 12 cycle PCR used a sample-barcoded 5' primer and a J-beta primer mix. A unique molecular identifier was introduced onto each TCR beta cDNA molecule by a template-switch 5' adaptor carrying 12 random nucleotides. Each sample yielded at least 2.5 million CDR3-containing paired-end reads. First-strand cDNA synthesis was performed from all RNA using the Mint cDNA synthesis kit, with priming by a TRBC-specific oligonucleotide. Following uracil-DNA glycosylase treatment, a first 18-cycle PCR with universal primers M1SS and BC2_uni_R was performed on all cDNA. In the paper's pipeline: Normalization of each sample was performed by random selection of 1 million high-quality reads, each carrying a distinct molecular identifier. Reads sharing molecular identifiers were discarded rather than binned into consensus sequences. CDR3 identification, clonotype clustering and error correction used MiTCR with a Q25 quality threshold and the strictest error-elimination algorithm. A nonparametric unseen species model with Euler transformation was used to estimate lower-bound total TCR beta diversity. TCRdb trimmed the raw reads at Q25, called clones with MiXCR and kept productive beta chains. CDR3 protein duplicates are merged, each entry listing the most common genes and DNA. TCRdb, rather than the study authors, made the V and J calls. In this sample the table shows about 1,400,000 distinct CDR3 sequences, approximately 60% of which occur a single time. The ten largest account for 6.7% of the sample.

Details on this clonotype: Its antigen is unknown. A much larger clone lies one base from this, so it may be a read error.

Results the study describes overall, beyond this receptor: Compared with the aged group, the long-lived group had more naive CD4+ T cells, fewer expanded clones and increased TCR diversity, suggesting age selection. Because profiling used bulk unsorted PBMCs, naive and antigen-experienced compartments could not be compared conclusively. Observed TCR beta diversity per million T cells fell roughly linearly with age, and a significant reduction was already apparent by age roughly 40. A strong correlation was found between observed TCR beta diversity and the percentage of naive T cells measured by flow cytometry. Because donor CMV infection status was unknown, age-related changes in expanded clonotypes were potentially confounded. Estimates of total diversity based on one million sequenced T cells were regarded as lower bounds and as underestimates.

CDR1 and CDR2, looked up from the germline V gene, are MDHEN and SYDVKM. CDR3 length: 13 amino acids, cysteine to phenylalanine. This entry keeps only the CDR3 DNA: 39 bases, framed from base 1. Donors were 40 or so systemically healthy Caucasian individuals from Russia aged about 6 to 100 years. Around 10 milliliters of peripheral blood were collected from each donor into EDTA-treated Vacutainer tubes. Ficoll-Paque density-gradient centrifugation was used to isolate PBMCs, with at least 7 million obtained per sample. Total RNA was extracted from PBMCs with Trizol reagent, with at least 5 micrograms obtained per sample. The percentages of naive CD45RAhigh/CD27high T cells were determined by flow cytometry on a PBMC aliquot from every donor.

Rearrangement joined TRBV28 to TRBJ2-7; 7 central nucleotides agree with TRBD1. The sequence was collected from a man between 18 and 35 years old in good health. The source material was blood. CDR3 protein: CANSPTGQYEQYF. DNA sequence: TGTGCCAACAGTCCAACGGGACAGTACGAGCAGTACTTC.